The sequence of this TCR beta chain was determined in a study of T cell repertoires in cytomegalovirus infection. Study-level information: Matching HLA type and CMV infection were both indicated by public TCR beta signatures. Findings and caveats of the study: Carriers of CMV plus the relevant HLA were identified by cumulative public TCR beta family frequency. The ex vivo response showed dominance by HLA-C-restricted CMV-specific TCR beta clonotypes.

One entry per CDR3 protein results from TCRdb running MiXCR on the reads. The data hold around 740,000 distinct CDR3 sequences, with under 40% observed a single time. As regards this clonotype: Its antigen is currently unknown.

With 8 bases removed from V and 6 bases from J, the gap between germline ends came to 16 bases. CDR1 SNHLY and CDR2 FYNNEI come from the germline V gene. The CDR3 is made up of 13 amino acids. Sample: PBMCs. J is TRBJ1-2 and V is TRBV2; tentative D call: TRBD1 (5 bases). The clonotype originates from a human donor in good health (CMV status not recorded). Some clones in this sample may be carry-over from other donors' samples. The CDR3 nucleotides are TGTGCCAGCCTTAGGGCAGGGTATAATGGCTACACCTTC. Translated: CASLRAGYNGYTF.